One sample yielded the 7 T cell receptor beta chains listed below, sequenced in a study of CD8+ T cells in alopecia areata. Treatment indicated: oral pan-JAK inhibitor, 5-10 mg twice daily. Extracted RNA was reverse transcribed, and the resulting cDNA served as sequencing template. Some clones are missing from TCRdb's copy, which holds only in-frame ones; the method was immunoSEQ multiplex PCR. The sample contains roughly 110,000 clones, 80% to 85% of which appear only once. The sample was CD8+ T cells sorted from blood, taken at week 24, from a patient treated with tofacitinib. These receptors all stem from a human donor with alopecia areata.

This chain connects TRBV6-5 to TRBJ2-7; D ambiguous. The germline CDR1 and CDR2 sequences are MNHEY and SVGAGI. CDR3 length equals 12 residues. V gave up 7 bases and J gave up 5 bases, with 12 bases separating them. Written as DNA, the CDR3 is TGTGCCAGCACCCAGACTCGCAACGAGCAGTACTTC. This codes for CASTQTRNEQYF.

The J gene is TRBJ2-7, the V gene TRBV4-1; TRBD2 agrees at 8 bases. The CDR3 is 15 amino acids. The V gene's germline CDR1 is MGHRA and CDR2 YSYEKL. V was clipped by 3 bases and J by 2 bases; unmatched bases: 6. CDR3 sequence (DNA): TGCGCCAGCAGCCAGCGCGGGGGGCCCACCTACGAGCAGTACTTC. Protein: CASSQRGGPTYEQYF.

The chain has TRBV30 and TRBJ2-2, with D hard to call. The CDR3 extends over 12 amino acids. Trimming removed 5 bases at V and 5 bases at J, with 9 bases between. Germline-derived CDR1 and CDR2 are GTSNPN and SVGIG (reference sequence). CDR3 amino acids: CAWLGITGELFF. CDR3 bases: TGTGCCTGGCTTGGTATTACCGGGGAGCTGTTTTTT.

With regard to this clone: Additional DNA sequences in this sample encode the identical CDR3. The CDR3 protein is CASSLAGGPDTQYF. The CDR3 nucleotides read TGTGCCAGCAGTTTAGCGGGGGGGCCGGATACGCAGTATTTT. The chain employs TRBV27 and TRBJ2-3, with 9 positions matching TRBD2. J lost 6 bases, V lost 2 bases, and 3 bases had no gene match. The germline CDR1 and CDR2 sequences are MNHEY and SMNVEV (reference sequence). The CDR3 is made up of 14 amino acids.

On this clone: Other DNA sequences in the same sample also yield this CDR3. The chain has TRBV5-1 and TRBJ2-1; 12 bases align to TRBD2. The CDR3 loop spans 15 amino acids. With 4 bases clipped from V and 4 bases from J, the junction kept 3 bases outside the gene matches. Germline loops: CDR1 SGHRS, CDR2 YFSETQ. As DNA, the CDR3 is TGCGCCAGCAGCCTTACTAGCGGGGGGTACAATGAGCAGTTCTTC. This translates into CASSLTSGGYNEQFF.

This clone showed up just a few times. This chain uses TRBV5-6 with TRBJ2-7; 9 bases agree with TRBD1. Germline lookup yields CDR1 SGHDT and CDR2 YYEEEE. Unmatched junction bases numbered 6, after V lost 1 base and J lost 1 base. The CDR3 length is 16 residues. The CDR3 sequence is CASSLTGQGNSYEQYF. In DNA form, the CDR3 reads TGTGCCAGCAGCTTGACTGGACAGGGGAATTCCTACGAGCAGTACTTC.

In nucleotides, the CDR3 is TGTGCCAGCAGTTTGAGAGGTGCGAACACTGAAGCTTTCTTT. Translation: CASSLRGANTEAFF. This chain connects TRBV27 to TRBJ1-1; D uncertain. This CDR3 has 14 amino acids. V lost 3 bases to trimming and J lost 1 base, with 9 bases between them. Germline lookup yields CDR1 MNHEY and CDR2 SMNVEV (reference sequence).